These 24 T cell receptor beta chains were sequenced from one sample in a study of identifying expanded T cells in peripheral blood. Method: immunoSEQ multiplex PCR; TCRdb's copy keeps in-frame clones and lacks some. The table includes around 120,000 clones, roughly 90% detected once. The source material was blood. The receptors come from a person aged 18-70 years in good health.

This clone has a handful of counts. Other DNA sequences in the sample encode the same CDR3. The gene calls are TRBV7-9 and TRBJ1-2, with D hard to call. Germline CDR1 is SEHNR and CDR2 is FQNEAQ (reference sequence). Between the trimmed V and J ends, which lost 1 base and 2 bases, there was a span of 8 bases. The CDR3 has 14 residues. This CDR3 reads CASSLGTANYGYTF. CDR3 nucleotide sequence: TGTGCCAGCAGCTTAGGCACAGCGAACTATGGCTACACCTTC.

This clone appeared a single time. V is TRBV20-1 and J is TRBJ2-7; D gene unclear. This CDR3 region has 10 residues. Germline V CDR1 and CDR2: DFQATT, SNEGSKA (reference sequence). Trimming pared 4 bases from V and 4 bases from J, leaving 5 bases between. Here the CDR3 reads CSATSYEQYF. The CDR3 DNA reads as TGCAGTGCTACCAGTTACGAGCAGTACTTC.

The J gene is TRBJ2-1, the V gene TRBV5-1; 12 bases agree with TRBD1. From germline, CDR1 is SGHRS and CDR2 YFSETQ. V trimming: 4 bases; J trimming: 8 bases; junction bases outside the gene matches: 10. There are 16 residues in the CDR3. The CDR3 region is CASSTGTGGAPDEQFF. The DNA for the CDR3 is TGCGCCAGCAGCACCGGGACAGGGGGCGCCCCCGATGAGCAGTTCTTC.

The CDR3 is CASSLSRGINEQYF. The CDR3 DNA follows: TGTGCCAGCAGCTTATCTAGGGGGATAAACGAGCAGTACTTC. This chain uses TRBV13 with TRBJ2-7; a possible D gene is TRBD1 (6 bases). V was cut by 2 bases and J by 5 bases, with 13 bases left in between. Germline CDR1 reads PRHDT; CDR2 reads FYEKMQ (reference sequence). The CDR3 covers 14 residues.

In DNA form, the CDR3 reads TGTGCCAGCCGACAGGGCGGCGATTCACCCCTCCACTTT. Protein product: CASRQGGDSPLHF. V and J are TRBV6-6 and TRBJ1-6; 7 bases map to TRBD1. The junction had 6 bases not matched to a gene; V was cut back by 8 bases and J by 8 bases. The CDR3 covers 13 residues. Germline V gene sequence: CDR1 MNHNY, CDR2 SVGAGI (reference sequence).

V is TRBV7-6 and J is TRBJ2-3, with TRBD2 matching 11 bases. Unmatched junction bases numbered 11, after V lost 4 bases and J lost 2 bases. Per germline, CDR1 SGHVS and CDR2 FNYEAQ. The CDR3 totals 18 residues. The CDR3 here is CASSSSLAGGPATDTQYF. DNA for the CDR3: TGTGCCAGCAGCTCAAGCCTAGCGGGGGGCCCCGCCACAGATACGCAGTATTTT.

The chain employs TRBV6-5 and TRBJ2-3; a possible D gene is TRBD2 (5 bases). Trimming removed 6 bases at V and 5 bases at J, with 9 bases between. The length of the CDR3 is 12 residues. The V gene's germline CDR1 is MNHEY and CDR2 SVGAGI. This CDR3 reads CASRDRGDTQYF. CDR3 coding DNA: TGTGCCAGCAGAGACCGGGGAGATACGCAGTATTTT.

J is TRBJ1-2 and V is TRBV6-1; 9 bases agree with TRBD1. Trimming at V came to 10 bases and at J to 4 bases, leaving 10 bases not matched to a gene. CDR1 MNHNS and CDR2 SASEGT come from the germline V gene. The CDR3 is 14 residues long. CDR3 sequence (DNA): TGTGCCACCTCCCCGAACAGGGGGCTCTATGGCTACACCTTC. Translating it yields CATSPNRGLYGYTF.

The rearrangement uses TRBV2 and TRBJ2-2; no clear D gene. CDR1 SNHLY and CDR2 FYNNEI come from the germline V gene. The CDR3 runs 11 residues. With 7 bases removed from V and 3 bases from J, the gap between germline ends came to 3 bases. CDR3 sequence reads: CASTDTGELFF. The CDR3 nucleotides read TGTGCCAGCACAGACACCGGGGAGCTGTTTTTT.

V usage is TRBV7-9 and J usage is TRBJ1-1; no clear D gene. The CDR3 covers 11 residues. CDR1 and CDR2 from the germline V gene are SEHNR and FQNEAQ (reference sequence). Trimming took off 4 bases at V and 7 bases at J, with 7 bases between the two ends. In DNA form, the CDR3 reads TGTGCCAGCAGCTCCATACGTGAAGCTTTCTTT. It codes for CASSSIREAFF.

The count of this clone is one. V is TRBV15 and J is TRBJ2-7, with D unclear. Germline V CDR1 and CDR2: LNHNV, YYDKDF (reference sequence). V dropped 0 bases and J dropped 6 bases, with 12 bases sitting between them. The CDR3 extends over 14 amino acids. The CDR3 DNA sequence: TGTGCCACCAGCAGAGATCGTTCCGGTTTCGAGCAGTACTTC. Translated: CATSRDRSGFEQYF.

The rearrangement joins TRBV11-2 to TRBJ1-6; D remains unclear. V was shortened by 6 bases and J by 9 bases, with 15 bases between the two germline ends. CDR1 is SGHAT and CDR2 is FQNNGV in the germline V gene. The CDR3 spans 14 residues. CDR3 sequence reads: CASSPLTLRSPLHF. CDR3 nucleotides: TGTGCCAGCAGTCCTCTTACGTTACGTTCACCCCTCCACTTT.

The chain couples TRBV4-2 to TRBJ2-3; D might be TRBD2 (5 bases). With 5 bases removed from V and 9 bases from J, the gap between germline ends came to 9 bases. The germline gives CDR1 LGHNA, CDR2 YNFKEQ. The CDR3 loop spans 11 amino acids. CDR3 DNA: TGTGCCAGCAGCTTCGGGAACACGCAGTATTTT. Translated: CASSFGNTQYF.

The CDR3 bases are TGTGCCATCAGAGGACAGGGTCTTAATTCACCCCTCCACTTT. Translating gives CAIRGQGLNSPLHF. The V and J genes are TRBV10-3 and TRBJ1-6; 8 positions agree with TRBD1. The CDR3 runs to 14 residues. The germline gives CDR1 ENHRY, CDR2 SYGVKD. The trim removed 6 bases at V and 6 bases at J, leaving 4 bases unmatched.

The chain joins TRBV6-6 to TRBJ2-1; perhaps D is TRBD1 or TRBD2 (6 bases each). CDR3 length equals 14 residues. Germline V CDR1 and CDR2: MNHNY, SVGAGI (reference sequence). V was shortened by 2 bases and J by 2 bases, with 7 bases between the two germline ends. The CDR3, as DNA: TGTGCCAGCAGTTACGGGGGGCCCTACAATGAGCAGTTCTTC. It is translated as CASSYGGPYNEQFF.

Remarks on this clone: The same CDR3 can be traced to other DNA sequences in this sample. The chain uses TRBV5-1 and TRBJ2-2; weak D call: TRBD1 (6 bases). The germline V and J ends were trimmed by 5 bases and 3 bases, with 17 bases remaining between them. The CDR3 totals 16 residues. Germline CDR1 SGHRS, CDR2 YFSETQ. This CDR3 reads CASSRTGQIHTGELFF. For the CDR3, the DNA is TGCGCCAGCAGTCGAACGGGACAAATACACACCGGGGAGCTGTTTTTT.

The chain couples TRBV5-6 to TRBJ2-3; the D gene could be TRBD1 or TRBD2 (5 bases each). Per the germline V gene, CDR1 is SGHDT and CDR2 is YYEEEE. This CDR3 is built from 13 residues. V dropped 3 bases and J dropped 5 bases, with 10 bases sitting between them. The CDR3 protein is CASSSGPGDTQYF. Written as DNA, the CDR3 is TGTGCCAGCAGCTCGGGGCCGGGAGATACGCAGTATTTT.

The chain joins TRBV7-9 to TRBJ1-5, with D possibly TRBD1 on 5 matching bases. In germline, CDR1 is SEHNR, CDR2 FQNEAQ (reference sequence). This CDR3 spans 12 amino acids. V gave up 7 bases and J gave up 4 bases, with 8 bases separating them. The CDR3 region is CASNSGNQPQHF. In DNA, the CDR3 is TGTGCCAGCAACTCAGGGAATCAGCCCCAGCATTTT.

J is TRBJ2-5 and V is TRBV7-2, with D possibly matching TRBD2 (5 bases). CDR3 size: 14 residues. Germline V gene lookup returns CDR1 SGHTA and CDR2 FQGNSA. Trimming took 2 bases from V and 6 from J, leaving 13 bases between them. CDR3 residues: CASSLSERRKTQYF. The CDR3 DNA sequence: TGTGCCAGCAGCTTAAGTGAGCGGCGAAAGACCCAGTACTTC. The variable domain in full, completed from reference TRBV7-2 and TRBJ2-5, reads GAGVSQSPSNKVTEKGKDVELRCDPISGHTALYWYRQSLGQGLEFLIYFQGNSAPDKSGLPSDRFSAERTGGSVSTLTIQRTQQEDSAVYLCASSLSERRKTQYFGPGTRLLVL.

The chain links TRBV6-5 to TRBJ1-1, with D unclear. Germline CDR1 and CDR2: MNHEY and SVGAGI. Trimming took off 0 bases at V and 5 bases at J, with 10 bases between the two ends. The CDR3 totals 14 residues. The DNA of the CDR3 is TGTGCCAGCAGTTACTCGAGTGTGGGGACTGAAGCTTTCTTT. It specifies CASSYSSVGTEAFF.

The CDR3 bases are TGTGCCAGCAGTTACTCGACAGGGTGGGAGCAGTACTTC. It specifies CASSYSTGWEQYF. The rearrangement uses TRBV6-5 and TRBJ2-7; 7 bases line up with TRBD1. V lost 0 bases, J lost 7 bases, and 3 bases stayed unmatched. This CDR3 has 13 residues. Looked up from germline, CDR1 is MNHEY and CDR2 is SVGAGI.

The CDR3 region has the DNA TGTGCCAGCTCATTTCCCGGGACAGGGAAGGGCGAGCAGTACTTC. This gives the protein CASSFPGTGKGEQYF. The chain uses TRBV18 and TRBJ2-7, with TRBD1 matching over 9 bases. Germline assignment: CDR1 KGHSH and CDR2 LQKENI. The CDR3 contains 15 residues. V was pared by 5 bases and J by 6 bases, with 11 bases of the junction left unmatched.

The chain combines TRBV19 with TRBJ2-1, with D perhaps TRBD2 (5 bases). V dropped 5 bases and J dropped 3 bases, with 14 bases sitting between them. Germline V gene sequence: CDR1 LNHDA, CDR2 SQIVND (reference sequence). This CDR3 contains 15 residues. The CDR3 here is CASSSFGVRYNEQFF. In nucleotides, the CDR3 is TGTGCCAGTAGTTCCTTCGGGGTCCGCTACAATGAGCAGTTCTTC.

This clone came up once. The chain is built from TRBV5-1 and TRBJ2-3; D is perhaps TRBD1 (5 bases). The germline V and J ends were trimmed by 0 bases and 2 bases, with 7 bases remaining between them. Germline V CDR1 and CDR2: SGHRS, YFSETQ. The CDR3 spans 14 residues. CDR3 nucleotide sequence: TGCGCCAGCAGCTTGGGACAGACCACAGATACGCAGTATTTT. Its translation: CASSLGQTTDTQYF.